These 24 T cell receptor beta chains originate from one sample sequenced in a study of patients and donors after allogeneic stem cell transplantation. Using its own MiXCR run on the RT-PCR reads, TCRdb lists one record per CDR3 protein. The table includes about 960,000 distinct CDR3 sequences, over 15% detected once. Sequencing used blood, either unsorted or a sorted T cell fraction (not recorded which). All receptors derive from a human donor who was either an allogeneic HSCT recipient or a stem cell or donor lymphocyte infusion donor (not recorded which). It is not recorded whose cells these are; they may come from a transplant donor.

The sample holds one count of this clonotype. This rearrangement joins TRBV7-3 to TRBJ2-1; 8 nucleotides match TRBD2. V gave up 5 bases and J gave up 8 bases; unmatched junction bases: 11. The CDR3 covers 15 residues. Germline CDR1 is SGHTA and CDR2 is FQGTGA. The CDR3 coding sequence is TGTGCCAGCAGCGAGAAATCCGGACTAGCATATGAGCAGTTCTTC. Translation gives CASSEKSGLAYEQFF. Filled out from reference TRBV7-3 and TRBJ2-1, the complete variable domain reads GAGVSQTPSNKVTEKGKYVELRCDPISGHTALYWYRQSLGQGPEFLIYFQGTGAADDSGLPNDRFFAVRPEGSVSTLKIQRTERGDSAVYLCASSEKSGLAYEQFFGPGTRLTVL.

This clonotype was recorded many times. The chain has TRBV25-1 and TRBJ2-3; no reliable D call. Trimming cost V 4 bases and J 5 bases, with 4 bases left between them. Germline assignment: CDR1 MGHDK and CDR2 SYGVNS. The CDR3 loop spans 11 amino acids. In DNA form, the CDR3 reads TGTGCCAGCAGTGGTAGAGATACGCAGTATTTT. This translates into CASSGRDTQYF. The entire variable domain, with the rest obtained from reference TRBV25-1 and TRBJ2-3, is as follows: EADIYQTPRYLVIGTGKKITLECSQTMGHDKMYWYQQDPGMELHLIHYSYGVNSTEKGDLSSESTVSRIRTEHFPLTLESARPSHTSQYLCASSGRDTQYFGPGTRLTVL.

The CDR3 is CASSKNDRVRAGELFF. As DNA, the CDR3 is TGTGCCAGCAGCAAGAATGACAGGGTCCGGGCCGGGGAGCTGTTTTTT. V usage is TRBV27 and J usage is TRBJ2-2; TRBD1 matches at 7 bases. Germline CDR1 and CDR2: MNHEY and SMNVEV (reference sequence). Trimming cost V 6 bases and J 6 bases; bases outside gene matches: 13. The CDR3 has 16 residues.

The gene calls are TRBV14 and TRBJ1-3; possibly TRBD1 for D (5 bases). With 0 bases removed from V and 7 bases from J, the gap between germline ends came to 13 bases. Germline assignment: CDR1 SGHDN and CDR2 FVKESK. This CDR3 region has 15 residues. The DNA for the CDR3 is TGTGCCAGCAGCCAAGATGTTGGGGGGAGGAACACCATATATTTT. This encodes CASSQDVGGRNTIYF. Full variable domain (remainder filled in from reference TRBV14 and TRBJ1-3): EAGVTQFPSHSVIEKGQTVTLRCDPISGHDNLYWYRRVMGKEIKFLLHFVKESKQDESGMPNNRFLAERTGGTYSTLKVQPAELEDSGVYFCASSQDVGGRNTIYFGEGSWLTVV.

This clonotype has a handful of counts. The rearrangement uses TRBV5-1 and TRBJ2-7; D not certain. V was cut by 4 bases and J by 1 base, with 12 bases left in between. This CDR3 is built from 14 residues. The germline V gene has CDR1 SGHRS and CDR2 YFSETQ. Here the CDR3 reads CASSPGLRSYEQYF. CDR3 in DNA: TGCGCCAGCAGCCCGGGTCTTCGGTCCTACGAGCAGTACTTC.

The chain links TRBV7-9 to TRBJ1-4, with a possible D match to TRBD1 (5 bases). V was pared by 6 bases and J by 8 bases, with 13 bases between. Germline V lookup: CDR1 SEHNR, CDR2 FQNEAQ (reference sequence). The CDR3 is made up of 13 amino acids. The CDR3 DNA reads as TGTGCCAGCAGTCGGGCAGGGAGCGAAAAACTGTTTTTT. Residues: CASSRAGSEKLFF.

The genes are TRBV15 and TRBJ2-2; TRBD2 agrees at 8 bases. The germline V gene encodes CDR1 LNHNV and CDR2 YYDKDF (reference sequence). The CDR3 is made up of 15 amino acids. The V segment lost 4 bases and the J segment 6 bases; nucleotides outside the gene matches: 7. In nucleotides, the CDR3 is TGTGCCACCAGCAAAAGCGGGAGAGTAGCCGGGGAGCTGTTTTTT. Its protein product is CATSKSGRVAGELFF.

The chain uses TRBV24-1 and TRBJ2-3; perhaps TRBD1 as D (6 bases). V shed 3 bases and J shed 2 bases, with 20 bases lying between them. Germline-derived CDR1 and CDR2 are KGHDR and SFDVKD. This CDR3 has 18 residues. In nucleotides, the CDR3 is TGTGCCACCAGTGATCGTTCCTATCGGGACATGAACACAGATACGCAGTATTTT. Protein sequence: CATSDRSYRDMNTDTQYF.

This clonotype was found a few times. The V gene is TRBV7-2, the J gene TRBJ1-1; no definite D call. The CDR3 length is 15 residues. V gave up 1 base and J gave up 3 bases, with 12 bases separating them. CDR1 and CDR2 from the germline V gene are SGHTA and FQGNSA. For the CDR3, the DNA is TGTGCCAGCAGCTTAGAGGTCCGTGGGCACACTGAAGCTTTCTTT. Amino acid sequence: CASSLEVRGHTEAFF.

This clonotype showed up just a few times. The chain links TRBV30 to TRBJ2-3; D gene unclear. Trimming took 3 bases from V and 5 from J, leaving 6 bases between them. Germline loops: CDR1 GTSNPN, CDR2 SVGIG (reference sequence). The CDR3 has 11 residues. The CDR3 protein is CAWSLEDTQYF. The CDR3 DNA reads TGTGCCTGGAGCCTCGAAGATACGCAGTATTTT.

This chain links TRBV4-3 with TRBJ1-1; D is uncertain. Germline CDR1 reads LGHNA; CDR2 reads YSLEER. The CDR3 spans 13 residues. V lost 0 bases, J lost 5 bases, and 7 bases lay in between. The CDR3 here is CASSQDGVTEAFF. CDR3 nucleotides: TGCGCCAGCAGCCAAGACGGGGTGACTGAAGCTTTCTTT.

There are a few counts of this clonotype. The chain recombines TRBV10-3 with TRBJ2-7, with 9 bases that match TRBD1. The V and J ends lost 6 bases and 0 bases, in that order; junction bases with no gene match: 0. CDR1 and CDR2 (germline): ENHRY, SYGVKD. This CDR3 spans 13 amino acids. The CDR3 sequence: CAIRGQGSYEQYF. The DNA for the CDR3 is TGTGCCATCAGGGGACAGGGCTCCTACGAGCAGTACTTC.

In this sample, this clonotype turned up a few times. V and J are TRBV7-3 and TRBJ2-1, with D possibly being TRBD1 or TRBD2 (5 bases each). Germline CDR1 is SGHTA and CDR2 is FQGTGA. The V and J ends lost 5 bases and 0 bases respectively, with 17 bases between them. This CDR3 comprises 17 residues. This chain's CDR3 is CASSPFLKGSSYNEQFF. CDR3 DNA: TGTGCCAGCAGCCCTTTTCTAAAGGGGAGCTCCTACAATGAGCAGTTCTTC.

This rearrangement joins TRBV10-3 to TRBJ1-1; D not resolved. The germline V gene has CDR1 ENHRY and CDR2 SYGVKD. The CDR3 has 14 residues. Deletions cut 10 bases from V and 3 bases from J, with 18 bases between. The CDR3: CATVRGTQDTEAFF. CDR3 sequence (DNA): TGTGCCACCGTTCGGGGAACTCAGGACACTGAAGCTTTCTTT.

Many counts were recorded for this clonotype. The V call is TRBV12-3 or TRBV12-4, the J call TRBJ1-6, with TRBD1 identical over 9 bases. V shed 1 base, J shed 9 bases, and the junction held 4 bases outside the gene matches. The CDR3 sequence is 15 residues long. The CDR3, as DNA: TGTGCCAGCAGTTTAGGAGGGACAGGGACTTCACCCCTCCACTTT. As protein: CASSLGGTGTSPLHF.

In this sample, this clonotype turned up many times. The chain combines TRBV15 with TRBJ2-1; 8 bases map to TRBD2. The CDR3 runs 18 residues. Unmatched junction bases numbered 11, after V lost 0 bases and J lost 4 bases. Germline CDR1 reads LNHNV; CDR2 reads YYDKDF (reference sequence). CDR3 sequence (DNA): TGTGCCACCAGCAGAGATGAAGATCTAGCGGGTATTTACAATGAGCAGTTCTTC. It specifies CATSRDEDLAGIYNEQFF.

The chain couples TRBV12-3 or TRBV12-4 to TRBJ1-5; 7 nucleotides agree with TRBD1. J lost 5 bases, V lost 5 bases, and 15 bases had no gene match. This CDR3 region has 17 residues. The CDR3 DNA sequence: TGTGCCAGCAGTCCACTAAACACAGGGGCCCTCGATCAGCCCCAGCATTTT. Protein: CASSPLNTGALDQPQHF.

The chain employs TRBV6-1 and TRBJ2-5, with TRBD2 identical over 7 bases. Unmatched junction bases numbered 5, after V lost 5 bases and J lost 5 bases. Looked up from germline, CDR1 is MNHNS and CDR2 is SASEGT. The CDR3 loop spans 13 amino acids. In nucleotides, the CDR3 is TGTGCCAGCAGTCGGACTAGTTTCGAGACCCAGTACTTC. It is translated as CASSRTSFETQYF.

The genes are TRBV7-6 and TRBJ1-1; the D gene is possibly TRBD1 (5 bases). Germline V CDR1 and CDR2: SGHVS, FNYEAQ. The V gene lost 5 bases and the J gene lost 2 bases, with 12 bases spanning the gap. The CDR3 is 14 residues long. CDR3 sequence: CASSRGRVNTEAFF. The CDR3 DNA reads as TGTGCCAGCAGCCGTGGCAGGGTTAACACTGAAGCTTTCTTT.

This clonotype was recorded a few times. The chain carries TRBV4-2 and TRBJ2-3; D unresolved. The V and J ends lost 2 bases and 0 bases respectively, with 12 bases between them. Germline CDR1 LGHNA, CDR2 YNFKEQ. The CDR3 loop spans 16 amino acids. DNA of the CDR3: TGTGCCAGCAGCCAAAGGCACACCTCTAGCACAGATACGCAGTATTTT. Its protein product is CASSQRHTSSTDTQYF.

The genes are TRBV5-6 and TRBJ2-7, with D uncertain. CDR1 and CDR2 from the germline V gene are SGHDT and YYEEEE. Trimming shortened V by 3 bases and J by 3 bases, and 10 bases separated the two germline ends. This CDR3 has 13 residues. The CDR3 reads CASSSPQLYEQYF. CDR3 in DNA: TGTGCCAGCAGCTCACCTCAACTCTACGAGCAGTACTTC.

The chain uses TRBV6-5 and TRBJ1-2; 7 nucleotides match TRBD1. The CDR3 runs 18 residues. Germline V gene lookup returns CDR1 MNHEY and CDR2 SVGAGI. The junction had 12 bases not matched to a gene; V was cut back by 0 bases and J by 2 bases. DNA of the CDR3: TGTGCCAGCAGTTACTCCGGGCGGGGACAGAACGGCAACTATGGCTACACCTTC. Protein product: CASSYSGRGQNGNYGYTF.

The chain combines TRBV5-1 with TRBJ2-3; 9 nucleotides match TRBD2. Losses at the gene ends were 0 bases for V and 5 bases for J; bases not matched to a gene: 4. Per germline, CDR1 SGHRS and CDR2 YFSETQ. The CDR3 sequence is 15 residues long. The CDR3 region is CASSLASGKVDTQYF. The CDR3 nucleotides are TGCGCCAGCAGCTTGGCTAGCGGGAAGGTAGATACGCAGTATTTT.

J is TRBJ1-5 and V is TRBV4-3; 7 bases match TRBD1. Unmatched junction bases numbered 9, after V lost 0 bases and J lost 7 bases. CDR3 size: 16 residues. Germline V lookup: CDR1 LGHNA, CDR2 YSLEER. CDR3 protein: CASSQDAGGGVQPQHF. Written as DNA, the CDR3 is TGCGCCAGCAGCCAAGATGCGGGAGGGGGCGTCCAGCCCCAGCATTTT.